These 2 T cell receptor beta chains were sequenced from one sample in a study of post-analysis software for immune sequencing data. Study-level findings and limits: Patients used about five TRBV segments, including TRBV5-6, TRBV5-1 and TRBV20-1, more often than controls.

Carried by the TCR beta cDNA libraries were unique molecular identifiers. Each CDR3 protein gets one entry after TCRdb re-called the PCR reads with MiXCR. The sample has fewer than 550,000 distinct CDR3 sequences; 30% to 40% are singletons. These receptors' targets are unknown. The sample was blood. These receptors all come from a girl aged 2 to 17 with multiple sclerosis.

Only a few counts were recorded for this clonotype. The chain uses TRBV6-5 and TRBJ1-4; weak D call: TRBD1 (5 bases). V was cut by 4 bases and J by 7 bases, with 10 bases left in between. Per germline, CDR1 MNHEY and CDR2 SVGAGI. The length of the CDR3 is 13 residues. The CDR3 loop is CASSFRVGEKLFF. CDR3 DNA sequence: TGTGCCAGCAGTTTCAGGGTTGGTGAAAAACTGTTTTTT.

The sample holds a few counts of this clonotype. The rearrangement joins TRBV29-1 to TRBJ1-5, with 9 bases that match TRBD1. CDR3 length equals 15 residues. V trimming: 4 bases; J trimming: 11 bases; junction bases outside the gene matches: 15. CDR1 is SQVTM and CDR2 is ANQGSEA in the germline V gene. CDR3 in DNA: TGCAGCGTTGTCTTCCCAGGGACAGGGCCCAGGGCCCAGCATTTT. Amino acids: CSVVFPGTGPRAQHF. Complete variable domain (other parts from reference TRBV29-1 and TRBJ1-5): SAVISQKPSRDICQRGTSLTIQCQVDSQVTMMFWYRQQPGQSLTLIATANQGSEATYESGFVIDKFPISRPNLTFSTLTVSNMSPEDSSIYLCSVVFPGTGPRAQHFGDGTRLSIL.